This TCR beta chain is drawn from a study of spatial heterogeneity in lung cancer. Study as a whole: Fewer alpha-chain than beta-chain sequences were consistently detected. A unique TCR and UMI combination showed up more than ten times in raw reads, on average. Study-level points and caveats: Expanded tumor TCRs that were ubiquitous appeared in blood more at resection than follow-up.

This clonotype counts as medium-sized. Antigen unknown. Germline V gives CDR1 MNHEY, CDR2 SVGAGI. V was pared by 2 bases and J by 4 bases, with 14 bases between. The CDR3 is 15 amino acids. Noted time point: sample taken at primary tumor resection. Sequencing was performed on whole RNA extracted from tumor and nontumor lung tissue, or from frozen PBMC, and the material was left unsorted. Donors were 72 untreated early-stage non-small cell lung cancer patients. Via MiXCR, TCRdb re-called the 5' RACE reads, giving one row per CDR3 protein. Of a few thousand distinct CDR3 sequences in the sample, 19% were seen once.

The J gene is TRBJ2-5, the V gene TRBV6-5, with D possibly matching TRBD1 (5 bases). This sample comprised PBMCs, obtained at surgery. This TCR was sampled from a male donor with early-stage non-small cell lung cancer. CDR3 sequence (DNA): TGTGCCAGCAGTTACGGACATGCAGTAGGAGAGACCCAGTACTTC. Its protein product is CASSYGHAVGETQYF.